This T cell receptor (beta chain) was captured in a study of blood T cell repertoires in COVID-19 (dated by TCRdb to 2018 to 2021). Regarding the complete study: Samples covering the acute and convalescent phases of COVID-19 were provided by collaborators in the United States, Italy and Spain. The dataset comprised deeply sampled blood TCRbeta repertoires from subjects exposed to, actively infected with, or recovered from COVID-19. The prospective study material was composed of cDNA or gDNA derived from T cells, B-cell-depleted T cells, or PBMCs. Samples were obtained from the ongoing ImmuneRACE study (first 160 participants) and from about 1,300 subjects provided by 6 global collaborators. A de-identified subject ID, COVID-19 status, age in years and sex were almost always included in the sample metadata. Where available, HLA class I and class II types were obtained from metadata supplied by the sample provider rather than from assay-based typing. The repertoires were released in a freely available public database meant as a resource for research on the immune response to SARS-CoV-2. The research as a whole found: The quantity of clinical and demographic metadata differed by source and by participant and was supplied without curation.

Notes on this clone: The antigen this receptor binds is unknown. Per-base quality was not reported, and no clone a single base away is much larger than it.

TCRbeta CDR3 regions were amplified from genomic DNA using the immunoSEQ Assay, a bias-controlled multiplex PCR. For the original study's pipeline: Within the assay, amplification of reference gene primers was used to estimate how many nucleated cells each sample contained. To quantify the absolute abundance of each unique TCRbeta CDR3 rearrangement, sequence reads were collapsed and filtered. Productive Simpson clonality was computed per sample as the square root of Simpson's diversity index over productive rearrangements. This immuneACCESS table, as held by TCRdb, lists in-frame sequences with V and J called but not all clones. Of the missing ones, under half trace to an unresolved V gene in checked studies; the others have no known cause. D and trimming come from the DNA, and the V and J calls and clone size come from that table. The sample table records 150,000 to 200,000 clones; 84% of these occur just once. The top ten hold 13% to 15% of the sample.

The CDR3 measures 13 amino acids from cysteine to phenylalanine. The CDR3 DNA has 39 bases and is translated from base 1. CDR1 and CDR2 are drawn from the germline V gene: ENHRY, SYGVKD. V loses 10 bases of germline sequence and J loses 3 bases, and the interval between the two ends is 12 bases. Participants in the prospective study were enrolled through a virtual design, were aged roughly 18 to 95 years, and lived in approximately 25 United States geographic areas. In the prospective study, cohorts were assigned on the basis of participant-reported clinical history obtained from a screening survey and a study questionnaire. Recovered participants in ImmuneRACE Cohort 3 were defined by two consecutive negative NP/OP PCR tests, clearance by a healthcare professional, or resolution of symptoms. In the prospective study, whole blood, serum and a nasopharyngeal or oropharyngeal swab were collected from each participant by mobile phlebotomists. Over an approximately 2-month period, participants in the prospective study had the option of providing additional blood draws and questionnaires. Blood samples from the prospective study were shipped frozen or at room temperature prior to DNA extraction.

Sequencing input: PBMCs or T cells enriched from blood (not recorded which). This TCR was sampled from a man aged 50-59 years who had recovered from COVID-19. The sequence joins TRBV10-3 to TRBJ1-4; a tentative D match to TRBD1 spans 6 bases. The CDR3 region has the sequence CATTQGANEKLFF. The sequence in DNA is TGTGCCACGACACAGGGCGCTAATGAAAAACTGTTTTTT.